The subject of this entry is one TCR beta chain. The antigen is undetermined. The entry originates in a study of cytomegalovirus exposure and HLA in healthy donors. General study results and limits: Donor immune exposure was known only as CMV serostatus. Within an earlier analysis, most TCR beta V segments proved productive either about 90% or about 30% of the time. The Asian-associated ancestry cluster reportedly had fewer N-insertions than the approximately 670-donor mean in a later analysis.

Use of 60 Vbeta and 13 Jbeta primers characterized the PCR. Original data processing: Later work found 65 million to 85 million unique TCR beta chains, with roughly 11 million shared. Generated by immunoSEQ multiplex PCR, the TCRdb table keeps only in-frame clones and is missing some. That table supplies the V and J calls and clone size; D and trimming were determined from the DNA. Of over 120,000 clones in the sample, approximately 80% were seen once. This sequence was found in a man aged 45-65 years in good health and CMV-seronegative. The source material was PBMCs.

The CDR3 coding sequence is TGTGCCAGTAGTATCAGCGGGACTAGCGCATTCGTGGGGGTAAACGAGCAGTTCTTC. Translating gives CASSISGTSAFVGVNEQFF. The genes are TRBV19 and TRBJ2-1; 10 nucleotides line up with TRBD2. The CDR3 extends over 19 amino acids. Germline V gives CDR1 LNHDA, CDR2 SQIVND (reference sequence). Trimming removed 3 bases from V and 10 bases from J; junction bases left unmatched: 21.